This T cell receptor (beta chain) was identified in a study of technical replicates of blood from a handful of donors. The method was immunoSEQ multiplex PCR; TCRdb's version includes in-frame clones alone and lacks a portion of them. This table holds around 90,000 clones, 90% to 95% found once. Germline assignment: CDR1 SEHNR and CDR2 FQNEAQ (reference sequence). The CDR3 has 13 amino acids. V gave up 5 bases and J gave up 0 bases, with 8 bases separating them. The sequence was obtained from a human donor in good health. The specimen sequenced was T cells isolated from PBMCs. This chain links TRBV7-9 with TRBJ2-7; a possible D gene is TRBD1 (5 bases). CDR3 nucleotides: TGTGCCAGCAGCCCAGGGTTCTCCTACGAGCAGTACTTC. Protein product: CASSPGFSYEQYF.